This T cell receptor (beta chain) is drawn from a study of cytomegalovirus exposure and HLA in healthy donors. On this clone itself: The antigen is not known.

The study's findings and limits: There was a cluster of highly shared sequence variants that was likely a sequencing artifact. Per a later analysis, HLA-associated TCR beta chains showed more clonal expansion than other, equally common TCR beta chains.

The PCR employed 60 Vbeta primers together with 13 Jbeta primers. TCRdb keeps only in-frame clones here, not all; method: immunoSEQ multiplex PCR. Of 180,000 or so clones in the sample, 75% to 80% are singletons; the top ten hold over 12%. This CDR3 region has 15 residues. Looked up from germline, CDR1 is SGHDT and CDR2 is YYEEEE. V gave up 1 base and J gave up 2 bases, with 13 bases separating them. The source of this sequence is a man between 45 and 60 years old in good health and CMV-seropositive. The sequencing sample was made of PBMCs. V gene TRBV5-6 combines with J gene TRBJ2-7; D is possibly TRBD1 (6 bases). This CDR3 is CASSLQGIGAYEQYV. CDR3 nucleotide sequence: TGTGCCAGCAGCTTGCAGGGGATTGGGGCCTACGAGCAGTACGTC.